This T cell receptor (beta chain) originates from a study of blood T cell repertoires in COVID-19. Background on the study: T cells, B-cell-depleted T cells, or PBMCs supplied cDNA or gDNA.

V lost 0 bases, J lost 5 bases, and 5 bases stayed unmatched. Germline V lookup: CDR1 SGHRS, CDR2 YFSETQ. The CDR3 has 15 amino acids. Source study methods: Reference gene primer amplification yielded estimated nucleated cell counts. Only in-frame clones appear in the TCRdb table, and some are missing; sequencing was by immunoSEQ multiplex PCR. That table is the source of V, J and clone size, and D and trimming were worked out from the DNA. The sample consists of about 200,000 clones, around 80% of them appearing once. This clonotype was obtained from a woman aged 70 to 79 with acute or convalescent COVID-19. Sequencing was performed on peripheral blood. The rearrangement uses TRBV5-1 and TRBJ2-5, with TRBD2 matching over 9 bases. Here the CDR3 reads CASSLGPSGKETQYF. Written as DNA, the CDR3 is TGCGCCAGCAGCTTGGGGCCTAGCGGGAAGGAGACCCAGTACTTC.